This TCR beta chain was profiled in a study of cytomegalovirus exposure and HLA in healthy donors. Study conclusions and caveats: Association of some 18,000 TCR beta sequences with HLA alleles was found at 0.05 false discovery rate in a later analysis. A few V segments could not be told apart, such as TRBV6-2 and TRBV6-3, and were left out.

As to this clone: Antigen: not known.

The CDR3 has 14 residues. V dropped 6 bases and J dropped 4; count of bases not matched to a gene: 9. The germline V gene has CDR1 ENHRY and CDR2 SYGVKD. Primers: 60 Vbeta forward and 13 Jbeta reverse. Clones were read by immunoSEQ multiplex PCR, and TCRdb kept only the in-frame ones, dropping some. Among some 120,000 clones listed, roughly 70% were seen once. Healthy bone marrow donors made up the donors. The V and J genes are TRBV10-3 and TRBJ2-7, with TRBD2 matching over 7 bases. The sequence was collected from a man aged 35 to 55 in good health and CMV-seropositive. What was sequenced was PBMCs. The CDR3 coding sequence is TGTGCCATCAGGGGGGGGTGGACGGCTTACGAGCAGTACTTC. This gives the protein CAIRGGWTAYEQYF.